The entry below describes one T cell receptor beta chain. There are 11 residues in the CDR3. Germline CDR1 MNHEY, CDR2 SVGAGI. Trimming took off 6 bases at V and 9 bases at J, with 9 bases between the two ends. The data were taken from a study of glioma-infiltrating T cells after dendritic cell vaccination. The protocol was immunoSEQ multiplex PCR, while the TCRdb copy is restricted to in-frame clones and leaves out a portion. This sample carries fewer than 45,000 clones, around 80% of them seen once, and the ten largest clones take under 10%. This material consisted of blood, taken before dendritic cell vaccination. The chain links TRBV6-5 to TRBJ2-1; D is possibly TRBD1 (5 bases). This clonotype was sampled from a human donor with glioblastoma. CDR3 nucleotides: TGTGCCAGCAGCCTAAGGGGTGAGCAGTTCTTC. Its translation is CASSLRGEQFF.